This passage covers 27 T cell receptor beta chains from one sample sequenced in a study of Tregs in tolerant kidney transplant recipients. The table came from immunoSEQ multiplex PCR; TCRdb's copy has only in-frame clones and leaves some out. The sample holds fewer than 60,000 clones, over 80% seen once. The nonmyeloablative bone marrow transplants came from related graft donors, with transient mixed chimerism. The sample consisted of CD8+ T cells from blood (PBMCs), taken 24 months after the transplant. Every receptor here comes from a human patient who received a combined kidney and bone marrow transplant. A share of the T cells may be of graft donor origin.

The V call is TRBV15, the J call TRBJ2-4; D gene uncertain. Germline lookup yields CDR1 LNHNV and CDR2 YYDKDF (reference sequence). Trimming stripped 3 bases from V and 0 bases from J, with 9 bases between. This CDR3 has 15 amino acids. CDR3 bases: TGTGCCACCAGCAGGAGAGGCGGAGCCAAAAACATTCAGTACTTC. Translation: CATSRRGGAKNIQYF.

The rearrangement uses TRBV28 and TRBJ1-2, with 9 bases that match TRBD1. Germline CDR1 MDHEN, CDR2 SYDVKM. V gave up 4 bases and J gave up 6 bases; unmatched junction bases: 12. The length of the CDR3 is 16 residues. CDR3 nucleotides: TGTGCCAGCAGTTCACCCCTACAGGGGGCCAGGAATGGCTACACCTTC. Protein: CASSSPLQGARNGYTF.

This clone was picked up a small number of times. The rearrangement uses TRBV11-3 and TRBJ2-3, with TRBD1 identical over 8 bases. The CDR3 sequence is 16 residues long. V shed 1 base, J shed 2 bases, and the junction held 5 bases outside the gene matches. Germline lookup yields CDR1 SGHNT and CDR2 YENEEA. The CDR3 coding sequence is TGTGCCAGCAGCTTAGGGCAGGGGGCTTACACAGATACGCAGTATTTT. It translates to CASSLGQGAYTDTQYF.

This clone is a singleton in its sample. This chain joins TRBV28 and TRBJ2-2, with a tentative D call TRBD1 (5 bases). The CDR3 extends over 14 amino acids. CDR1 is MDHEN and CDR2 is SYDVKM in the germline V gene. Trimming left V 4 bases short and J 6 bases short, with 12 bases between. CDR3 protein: CASSSELGPGELFF. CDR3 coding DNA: TGTGCCAGCAGTTCAGAATTGGGGCCCGGGGAGCTGTTTTTT.

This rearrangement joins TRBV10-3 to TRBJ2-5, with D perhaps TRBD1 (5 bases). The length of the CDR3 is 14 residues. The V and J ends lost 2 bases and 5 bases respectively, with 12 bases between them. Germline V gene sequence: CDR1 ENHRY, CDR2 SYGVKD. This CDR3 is CAISETGDGETQYF. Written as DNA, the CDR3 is TGTGCCATCAGTGAGACAGGAGATGGGGAGACCCAGTACTTC.

The CDR3 DNA is TGTGCCAGTAGTATTGGCAGGGTTTATGGCTACACCTTC. It codes for CASSIGRVYGYTF. The genes are TRBV19 and TRBJ1-2, with D maybe TRBD1 (5 bases). V was cut by 3 bases and J by 5 bases, with 10 bases left in between. The CDR3 contains 13 residues. Germline V gene lookup returns CDR1 LNHDA and CDR2 SQIVND (reference sequence).

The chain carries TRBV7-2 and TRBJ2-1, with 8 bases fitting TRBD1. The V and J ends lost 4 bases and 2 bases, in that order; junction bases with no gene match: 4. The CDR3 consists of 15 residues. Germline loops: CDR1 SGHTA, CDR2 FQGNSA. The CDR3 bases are TGTGCCAGCAGCTCCGTGGACAGGGCCTACAATGAGCAGTTCTTC. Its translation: CASSSVDRAYNEQFF.

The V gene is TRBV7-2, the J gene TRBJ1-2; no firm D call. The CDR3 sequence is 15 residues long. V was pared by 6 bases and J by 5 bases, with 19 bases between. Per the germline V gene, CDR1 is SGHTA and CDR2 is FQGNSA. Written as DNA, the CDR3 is TGTGCCAGCAGTCACGGAGATGGCGGTGGATATGGCTACACCTTC. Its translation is CASSHGDGGGYGYTF.

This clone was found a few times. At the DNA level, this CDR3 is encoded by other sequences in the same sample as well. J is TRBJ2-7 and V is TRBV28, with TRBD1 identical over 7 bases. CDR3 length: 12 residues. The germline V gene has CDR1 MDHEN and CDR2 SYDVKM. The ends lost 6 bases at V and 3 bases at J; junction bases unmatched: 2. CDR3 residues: CASSPGGYEQYF. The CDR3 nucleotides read TGTGCCAGCAGCCCAGGGGGCTACGAGCAGTACTTC.

In nucleotides, the CDR3 is TGTGCCAGCAGCTCAGGAACCCGGGAGGGCGAGACCCAGTACTTC. It is translated as CASSSGTREGETQYF. The chain has TRBV7-9 and TRBJ2-5; TRBD2 matches 8 bases. CDR1 and CDR2 from the germline V gene are SEHNR and FQNEAQ (reference sequence). Unmatched junction bases numbered 9, after V lost 4 bases and J lost 5 bases. The CDR3 length is 15 residues.

CDR3: CASSFGRGHIEETQYF. DNA of the CDR3: TGTGCCAGCAGTTTCGGGAGGGGGCATATCGAAGAGACCCAGTACTTC. The chain couples TRBV27 to TRBJ2-5; weak D call: TRBD2 (8 bases). Trimming took 3 bases from V and 3 from J, leaving 17 bases between them. The germline CDR1 and CDR2 sequences are MNHEY and SMNVEV (reference sequence). The CDR3 spans 16 residues.

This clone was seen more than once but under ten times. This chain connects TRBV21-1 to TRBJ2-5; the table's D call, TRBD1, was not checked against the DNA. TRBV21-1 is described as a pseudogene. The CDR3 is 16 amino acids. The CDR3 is CASSKVGDIEEGTQYF. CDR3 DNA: TGTGCCAGCAGCAAAGTTGGGGACATCGAGGAAGGGACCCAGTACTTC.

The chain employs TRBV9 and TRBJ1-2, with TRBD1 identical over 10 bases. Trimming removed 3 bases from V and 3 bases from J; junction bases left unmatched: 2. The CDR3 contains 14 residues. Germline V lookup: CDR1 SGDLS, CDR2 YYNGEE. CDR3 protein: CASSAGQGDYGYTF. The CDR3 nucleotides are TGTGCCAGCAGCGCAGGACAGGGGGACTATGGCTACACCTTC.

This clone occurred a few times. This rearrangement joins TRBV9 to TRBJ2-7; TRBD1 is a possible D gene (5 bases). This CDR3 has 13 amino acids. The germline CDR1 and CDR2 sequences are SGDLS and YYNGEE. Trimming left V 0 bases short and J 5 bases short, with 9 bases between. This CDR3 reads CASSVAPGNEQYF. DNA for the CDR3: TGTGCCAGCAGCGTAGCCCCAGGGAACGAGCAGTACTTC.

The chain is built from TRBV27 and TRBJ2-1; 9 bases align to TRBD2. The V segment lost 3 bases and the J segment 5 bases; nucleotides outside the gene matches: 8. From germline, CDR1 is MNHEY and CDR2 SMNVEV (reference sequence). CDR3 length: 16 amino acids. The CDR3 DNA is TGTGCCAGCAGTTTCCTGGCGGGGGGGAGAGACAATGAGCAGTTCTTC. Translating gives CASSFLAGGRDNEQFF.

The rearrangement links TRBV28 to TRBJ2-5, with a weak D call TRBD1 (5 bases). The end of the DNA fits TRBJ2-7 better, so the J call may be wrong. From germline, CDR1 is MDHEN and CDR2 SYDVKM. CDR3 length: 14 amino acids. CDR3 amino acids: CASSLGSGINEQYF. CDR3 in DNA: TGTGCCAGCAGTTTAGGTTCAGGGATCAACGAGCAGTACTTC.

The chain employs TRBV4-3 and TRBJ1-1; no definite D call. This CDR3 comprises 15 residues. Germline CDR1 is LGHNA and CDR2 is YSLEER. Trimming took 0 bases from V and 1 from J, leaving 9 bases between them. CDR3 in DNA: TGCGCCAGCAGCCAAGATCGGGTGGGGAACACTGAAGCTTTCTTT. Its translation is CASSQDRVGNTEAFF.

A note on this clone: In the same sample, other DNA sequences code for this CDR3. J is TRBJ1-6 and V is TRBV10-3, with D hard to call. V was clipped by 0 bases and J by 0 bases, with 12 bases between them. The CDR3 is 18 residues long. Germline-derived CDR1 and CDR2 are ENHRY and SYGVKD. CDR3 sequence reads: CAISESKLMSSYNSPLHF. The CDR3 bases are TGTGCCATCAGTGAGTCCAAACTGATGAGCTCCTATAATTCACCCCTCCACTTT.

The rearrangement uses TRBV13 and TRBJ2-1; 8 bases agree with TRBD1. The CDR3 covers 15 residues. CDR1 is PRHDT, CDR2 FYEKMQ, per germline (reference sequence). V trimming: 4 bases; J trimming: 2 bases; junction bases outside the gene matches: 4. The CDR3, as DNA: TGTGCCAGCAGCTCCGCGGACAGGGCCTACAATGAGCAGTTCTTC. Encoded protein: CASSSADRAYNEQFF.

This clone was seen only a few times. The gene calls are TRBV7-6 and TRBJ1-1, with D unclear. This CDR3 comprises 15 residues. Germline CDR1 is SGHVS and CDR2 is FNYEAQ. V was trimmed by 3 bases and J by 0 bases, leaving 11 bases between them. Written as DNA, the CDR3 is TGTGCCAGCAGCTTCCTGGGGAGCATGAACACTGAAGCTTTCTTT. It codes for CASSFLGSMNTEAFF.

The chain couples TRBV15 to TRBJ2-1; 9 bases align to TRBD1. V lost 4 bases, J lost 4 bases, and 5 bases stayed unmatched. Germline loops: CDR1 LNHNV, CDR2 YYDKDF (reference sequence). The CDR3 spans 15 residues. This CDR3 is CATSKDRGLYNEQFF. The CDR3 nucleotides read TGTGCCACCAGCAAGGACAGGGGATTATACAATGAGCAGTTCTTC.

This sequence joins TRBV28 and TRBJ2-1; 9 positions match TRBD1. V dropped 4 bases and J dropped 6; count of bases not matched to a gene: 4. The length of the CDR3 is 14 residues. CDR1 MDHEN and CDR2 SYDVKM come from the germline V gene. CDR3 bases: TGTGCCAGCAGTTACTACAGGGGGCGCAATGAGCAGTTCTTC. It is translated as CASSYYRGRNEQFF.

The CDR3 here is CASSSAGQGVGYTF. CDR3 coding DNA: TGTGCCAGCAGCTCGGCCGGTCAGGGGGTTGGCTACACCTTC. V is TRBV7-8 and J is TRBJ1-2, with 7 nucleotides matching TRBD1. V lost 4 bases and J lost 7; bases outside the gene matches: 9. Germline V gene data show CDR1 as SGHVS and CDR2 as FQNEAQ. This CDR3 is built from 14 residues.

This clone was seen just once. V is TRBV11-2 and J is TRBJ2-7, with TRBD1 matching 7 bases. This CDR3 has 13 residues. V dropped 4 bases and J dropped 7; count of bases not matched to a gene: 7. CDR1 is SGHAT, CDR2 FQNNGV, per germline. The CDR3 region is CASSWGTAGEQYF. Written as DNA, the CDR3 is TGTGCCAGCAGCTGGGGGACAGCCGGGGAGCAGTACTTC.

The CDR3 DNA reads as TGTGCCAGCAGCCGAAGCCGGGCGGTCCGTCCGGGACATAAAGCCTCCTACGAGCAGTACTTC. Encoded protein: CASSRSRAVRPGHKASYEQYF. The chain is built from TRBV7-8 and TRBJ2-7; perhaps TRBD1 as D (6 bases). V was pared by 5 bases and J by 0 bases, with 32 bases between. CDR3 length: 21 residues. Germline V gene lookup returns CDR1 SGHVS and CDR2 FQNEAQ.

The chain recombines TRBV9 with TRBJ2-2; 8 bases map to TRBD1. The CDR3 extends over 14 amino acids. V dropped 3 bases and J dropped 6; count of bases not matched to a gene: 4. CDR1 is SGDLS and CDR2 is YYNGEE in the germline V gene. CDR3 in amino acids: CASSGTGRPGELFF. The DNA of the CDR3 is TGTGCCAGCAGCGGGACAGGGCGGCCCGGGGAGCTGTTTTTT.

For the CDR3, the DNA is TGTGCCAGCAGCTCAGAGGGCAGGGATACGCAGTATTTT. Translation gives CASSSEGRDTQYF. This chain joins TRBV7-6 and TRBJ2-3; a possible D gene is TRBD2 (5 bases). The CDR3 covers 13 residues. Trimming took 4 bases from V and 6 from J, leaving 11 bases between them. CDR1 is SGHVS and CDR2 is FNYEAQ in the germline V gene.